This is a list of T cell receptor beta chains from one sample in a study of T-cell reconstitution after alpha-beta-depleted transplantation in children. Each CDR3 protein gets one entry after TCRdb re-called the PCR reads with MiXCR. Of approximately 82,000 distinct CDR3 sequences detected, 15% to 20% appear once; the ten largest clones hold 51%. The specimen comprised PBMCs, mostly from graft donor cells, sampled 360 days after TCRalphabeta/CD19-depleted stem cell transplant. These receptors all come from a male patient aged 2-15 years who had a stem cell transplant for acute lymphoblastic leukemia, so the T cells may come from the graft donor. CDR3s include the opening cysteine and the closing phenylalanine or tryptophan. A D gene is named only where the DNA matches it firmly. Not every row has a clone size; where given, it reads once, few, many or a size class.

>TRBV6-5|TRBJ2-7|16|NA|NA
TGTGCCAGCAGTCTACAAGGGGGAACACCCTCCTACGAGCAGTACTTC
CASSLQGGTPSYEQYF
>TRBV4-1|TRBJ2-1|16|NA|NA
TGCGCCAGCAGCCAAGAAGTGACATTTCGTACTAATGAGCAGTTCTTC
CASSQEVTFRTNEQFF
>TRBV7-6|TRBJ1-6|18|NA|NA
TGTGCCAGCAGCCCTTATCGTCAGGGTAGCTCCTATAATTCACCCCTCCACTTT
CASSPYRQGSSYNSPLHF
>TRBV3-1|TRBJ1-1|14|NA|NA
TGTGCCAGCAGCCAATTCGACAGGAACACTGAAGCTTTCTTT
CASSQFDRNTEAFF
>TRBV20-1|TRBJ2-1|15|few|TRBD2
TGCAGTGCACCAAGACTAGCGGTCCTTTTCGGTGAGCAGTTCTTC
CSAPRLAVLFGEQFF
>TRBV20-1|TRBJ1-2|13|NA|NA
TGCAGTGCTAGAGATCTCGCTAACTATGGCTACACCTTC
CSARDLANYGYTF
>TRBV4-1|TRBJ2-5|17|NA|TRBD1
TGCGCCAGCAGCCGAGGACAAGGACAGGCCTTGGTTCAGGAACCGTACTTC
CASSRGQGQALVQEPYF
>TRBV6-5|TRBJ2-5|14|few|NA
TGTGCCAGCAGTTATTCAATGTACCAAGAGACCCAGTACTTC
CASSYSMYQETQYF
>TRBV3-1|TRBJ1-1|16|many|NA
TGTGCCAGCAGCCAAGCCGCCGGGGTGGGAGGCACTGAAGCTTTCTTT
CASSQAAGVGGTEAFF
>TRBV28|TRBJ1-4|15|many|NA
TGTGCCAGCAGTTTATTAACAGGGAGGGGCGAAAAACTGTTTTTT
CASSLLTGRGEKLFF
>TRBV4-1|TRBJ2-5|14|few|TRBD1
TGCGCCAGCAGCCAATGGGACAGGGGGAAGACCCAGTACTTC
CASSQWDRGKTQYF
>TRBV12-3/TRBV12-4|TRBJ2-3|14|NA|TRBD2
TGTGCCAGCAGTTTTGGCGGGGGGACAGATACGCAGTATTTT
CASSFGGGTDTQYF
>TRBV10-3|TRBJ1-1|15|few|TRBD1
TGTGCCATCAGTGAGCAGGGGGCGCGGGATACTGAAGCTTTCTTT
CAISEQGARDTEAFF
>TRBV10-3|TRBJ2-3|17|few|NA
TGTGCCATCAGTGAGGCCATCCAGGGGGGTCGAGTACGTACGCAGTATTTT
CAISEAIQGGRVRTQYF
>TRBV20-1|TRBJ1-1|12|many|TRBD1
TGCAGTGCTCAGGACAGGAAGTTTGAAGCTTTCTTT
CSAQDRKFEAFF
>TRBV12-3/TRBV12-4|TRBJ2-3|16|few|NA
TGTGCCAGCAGTTTGGGGTCCTCTAGGGGCACAGATACGCAGTATTTT
CASSLGSSRGTDTQYF
>TRBV20-1|TRBJ2-2|14|NA|NA
TGCAGTGCTAGAGGGACCCTGAACACCGGGGAGCTGTTTTTT
CSARGTLNTGELFF
>TRBV6-5|TRBJ1-4|15|NA|NA
TGTGCCAGCAGTTCCCGCAGCGCAACTAATGAAAAACTGTTTTTT
CASSSRSATNEKLFF
>TRBV12-3/TRBV12-4|TRBJ2-5|14|many|TRBD1
TGTGCCAGCAGTCTTGGACAGGGGCAAGAGACCCAGTACTTC
CASSLGQGQETQYF
>TRBV7-7|TRBJ2-5|16|few|NA
TGTGCTAGCAGCTTAGCTCCCCGGACAGTCCAAGAGACCCAGTACTTC
CASSLAPRTVQETQYF
>TRBV2|TRBJ2-2|14|NA|NA
TGTGCCAGCCAAGAGGGACTTCACACCGGGGAGCTGTTTTTT
CASQEGLHTGELFF
>TRBV7-9|TRBJ2-7|14|few|NA
TGTGCCAGCAGCCGATCGCGGAAGGTTCCCGGGCAGTACTTC
CASSRSRKVPGQYF
>TRBV27|TRBJ2-5|17|NA|TRBD1
TGTGCCAGCTCTGGGGGGACAGGGGGCATCCGGCAAGAGACCCAGTACTTC
CASSGGTGGIRQETQYF
>TRBV5-8|TRBJ2-7|18|many|TRBD2
TGTGCCAGCAGCTTGGATGCTAGCGGGAGCCTCTCCTCCTACGAGCAGTACTTC
CASSLDASGSLSSYEQYF